This T cell receptor (beta chain) was identified in a study of T cell responses to AZD1222 COVID-19 vaccine. Broader study findings: Donors were chiefly white British, with a greater number of females, and clonal diversity was perhaps underestimated.

As regards this clone: Its specificity is unknown.

Measured with immunoSEQ multiplex PCR; TCRdb has only the in-frame clones, and not every one. The sample records 58,000 or so clones, around 83% being singletons. CDR3 size: 14 residues. CDR1 and CDR2 (germline): SGHTA, FQGNSA. Trimming left V 5 bases short and J 10 bases short, with 15 bases between. Source: peripheral blood, taken on day 0 of AZD1222 vaccination. The V and J genes are TRBV7-2 and TRBJ1-6, with D unresolved. The sequence derives from an adult in good health. CDR3 protein: CASSRLSHKSPLHF. The CDR3 region has the DNA TGTGCCAGCAGCCGTCTCTCACACAAATCACCCCTCCACTTT.